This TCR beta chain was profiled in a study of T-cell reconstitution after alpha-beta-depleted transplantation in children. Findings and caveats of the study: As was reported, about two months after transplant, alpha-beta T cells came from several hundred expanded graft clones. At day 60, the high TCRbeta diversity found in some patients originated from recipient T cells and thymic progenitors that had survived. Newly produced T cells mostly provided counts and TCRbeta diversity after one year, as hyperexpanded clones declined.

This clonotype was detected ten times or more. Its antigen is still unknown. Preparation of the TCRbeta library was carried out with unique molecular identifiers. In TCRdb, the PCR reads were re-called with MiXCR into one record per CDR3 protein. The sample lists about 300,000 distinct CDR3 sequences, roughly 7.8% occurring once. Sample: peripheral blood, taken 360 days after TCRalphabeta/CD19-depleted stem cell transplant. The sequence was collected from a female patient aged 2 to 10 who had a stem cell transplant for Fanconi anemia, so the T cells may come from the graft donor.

The CDR3 DNA sequence: TGTGCCAGCAGTTACGAAATAACAGGGACGGCAGATACGCAGTATTTT. It is translated as CASSYEITGTADTQYF. The V gene is TRBV12-3 or TRBV12-4, the J gene TRBJ2-3, with TRBD1 as a possible D gene (6 bases). This CDR3 is 16 amino acids long. V was pared by 4 bases and J by 4 bases, with 18 bases between.